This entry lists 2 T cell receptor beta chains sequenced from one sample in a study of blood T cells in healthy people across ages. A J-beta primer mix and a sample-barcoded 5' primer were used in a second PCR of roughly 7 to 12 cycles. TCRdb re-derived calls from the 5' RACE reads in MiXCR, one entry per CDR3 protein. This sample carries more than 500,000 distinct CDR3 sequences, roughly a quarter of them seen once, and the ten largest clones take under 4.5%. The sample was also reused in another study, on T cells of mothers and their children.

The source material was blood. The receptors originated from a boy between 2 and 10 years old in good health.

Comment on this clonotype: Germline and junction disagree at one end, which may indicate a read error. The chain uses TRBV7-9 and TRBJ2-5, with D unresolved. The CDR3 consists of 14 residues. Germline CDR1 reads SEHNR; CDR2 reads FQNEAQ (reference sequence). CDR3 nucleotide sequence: TGTGCCAGCAGCTTATTGCGGAGCCAAAAGACCCAGTACTTC. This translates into CASSLLRSQKTQYF. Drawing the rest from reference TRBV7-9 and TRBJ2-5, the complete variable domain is DTGVSQNPRHKITKRGQNVTFRCDPISEHNRLYWYRQTLGQGPEFLTYFQNEAQLEKSRLLSDRFSAERPKGSFSTLEIQRTEQGDSAMYLCASSLLRSQKTQYFGPGTRLLVL.

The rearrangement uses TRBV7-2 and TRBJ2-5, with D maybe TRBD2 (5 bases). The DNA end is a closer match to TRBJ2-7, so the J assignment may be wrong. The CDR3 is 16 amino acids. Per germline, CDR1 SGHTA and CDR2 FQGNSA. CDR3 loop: CASSLAGTRGPYEQYF. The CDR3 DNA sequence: TGTGCCAGCAGCTTAGCGGGAACTAGAGGACCCTACGAGCAGTACTTC.